The clone carrying this TCR beta chain was counted only a few times. Sequencing was performed with immunoSEQ multiplex PCR; in TCRdb, only in-frame clones are kept and a portion is missing. Of 200,000 to 250,000 clones in the sample, roughly 86% are singletons; the top ten hold about 2.5%. Trimming took off 5 bases at V and 5 bases at J, with 19 bases between the two ends. Germline CDR1 SGHNT, CDR2 YYREEE (reference sequence). CDR3 length: 15 amino acids. This record belongs to a study of blood T cell repertoires in COVID-19. The sequence was collected from a woman aged 55 to 70 with acute or convalescent COVID-19. Input material: peripheral blood. The rearrangement uses TRBV5-4 and TRBJ1-2, with D possibly matching TRBD1 (5 bases). The DNA for the CDR3 is TGTGCCAGCAGTCAACGGTGGACACCCCAGTATGGCTACACCTTC. Translating gives CASSQRWTPQYGYTF. Complete variable domain (other parts from reference TRBV5-4 and TRBJ1-2): ETGVTQSPTHLIKTRGQQVTLRCSSQSGHNTVSWYQQALGQGPQFIFQYYREEENGRGNFPPRFSGLQFPNYSSELNVNALELDDSALYLCASSQRWTPQYGYTFGSGTRLTVV.